The rows below give T cell receptor beta chains drawn from one sample of a study of post-analysis software for immune sequencing data. TCRdb re-derived calls from the PCR reads in MiXCR, one entry per CDR3 protein. In the table there are a few hundred thousand distinct CDR3 sequences, roughly 38% of which are singletons. The sample was blood. These receptors all stem from a girl aged 10-17 years with multiple sclerosis. The CDR3 runs from the conserved cysteine through the conserved F or W. A D gene is named only where the DNA matches it firmly. Part of the rows lack a size; the others show once, few, many or a class for expanded clones.

clone size | D gene | J gene | V gene | CDR3 DNA | CDR3 protein
many | - | TRBJ2-1 | TRBV6-1 | TGTGCCAGCGTAGTCCCCGTCTACAATGAGCAGTTCTTC | CASVVPVYNEQFF
- | TRBD1 | TRBJ2-2 | TRBV20-1 | TGCAGTGCTAGAACAGGGGCCGGGGAGCTGTTTTTT | CSARTGAGELFF
few | TRBD2 | TRBJ2-1 | TRBV20-1 | TGCAGTTTCAAGCGAGCGGGGGCTAGCTCCTACAATGAGCAGTTCTTC | CSFKRAGASSYNEQFF
few | - | TRBJ1-5 | TRBV7-3 | TGTGCCAGCCATGGGGTGGGGGATGAAGGTCAGCCCCAGCATTTT | CASHGVGDEGQPQHF
- | TRBD2 | TRBJ2-7 | TRBV10-3 | TGTGCCATCAGTGCCCCGACTAGCGGGGGCCATCCTGAGCAGTACTTC | CAISAPTSGGHPEQYF
- | TRBD2 | TRBJ2-3 | TRBV4-1 | TGCGCCAGCAGCCACCCGTTACTAGCGGGGGGCCACACGGATACGCAGTATTTT | CASSHPLLAGGHTDTQYF
- | - | TRBJ1-1 | TRBV7-6 | TGTGCCAGCAGCTTAGAAAGGGGGTTGGGAACTGAAGCTTTCTTT | CASSLERGLGTEAFF
- | TRBD1 | TRBJ2-5 | TRBV6-6 | TGTGCCAGCAGGGACACAGGGGGACAAGAGACCCAGTACTTC | CASRDTGGQETQYF
- | - | TRBJ2-2 | TRBV4-2 | TGTGCCAGCAGCCAAATGACCGGGGAGCTGTTTTTT | CASSQMTGELFF
- | TRBD2 | TRBJ2-5 | TRBV5-1 | TGCGCCAGCAGCCTGGGACTAGTTTGGGAGACCCAGTACTTC | CASSLGLVWETQYF
- | - | TRBJ2-5 | TRBV5-1 | TGCGCCAGCAGCTTGTTGGGACCGGCAGCCCAAGAGACCCAGTACTTC | CASSLLGPAAQETQYF
few | TRBD1 | TRBJ1-2 | TRBV6-5 | TGTGCCAGCAGTAACCGGACAGGGTTTAACTATGGCTACACCTTC | CASSNRTGFNYGYTF
- | - | TRBJ2-2 | TRBV7-3 | TGTGCCAGCAGCTTAACAAGTTCCGGCCTCACGGACACCGGGGAGCTGTTTTTT | CASSLTSSGLTDTGELFF
- | TRBD2 | TRBJ2-7 | TRBV20-1 | TGCAGTGCTCCTCGGGGGGGGAGCTCCTACGAGCAGTACTTC | CSAPRGGSSYEQYF
- | TRBD1 | TRBJ1-1 | TRBV12-3/TRBV12-4 | TGTGCCAGCAGTTTACGGGGGACAGGGTACACTGAAGCTTTCTTT | CASSLRGTGYTEAFF
- | TRBD1 | TRBJ2-1 | TRBV11-1 | TGTGCCAGCAGCTCGACTGGACAGGGGTGGAATGAGCAGTTCTTC | CASSSTGQGWNEQFF
- | TRBD2 | TRBJ2-1 | TRBV7-3 | TGTGCCTGCAGTTCCCCGACTAGCGGGACCGCCAATGAGCAGTTCTTC | CACSSPTSGTANEQFF
- | - | TRBJ2-3 | TRBV7-2 | TGTGCCAGCAGCGTCTCGGGCCTCAGAGATACGCAGTATTTT | CASSVSGLRDTQYF
few | TRBD1 | TRBJ2-5 | TRBV7-2 | TGTGCCAGCAGCTTAGCGAAGGCAGGGGGCGAGACCCAGTACTTC | CASSLAKAGGETQYF
- | TRBD1 | TRBJ2-7 | TRBV12-3/TRBV12-4 | TGTGCCAGCAGTCTGGACAGGGACAAGACCTACGAGCAGTACTTC | CASSLDRDKTYEQYF
- | - | TRBJ2-5 | TRBV6-5 | TGTGCCAGCAGCTCATTGGGCCGCGGGGAGACCCAGTACTTC | CASSSLGRGETQYF
- | TRBD1 | TRBJ1-1 | TRBV11-2 | TGTGCCAGCAGCTTAGGCTGCGGATCAGGGGGCACTGAAGCTTTCTTT | CASSLGCGSGGTEAFF
many | TRBD1 | TRBJ1-2 | TRBV29-1 | TGCAGCGCCTGGACAGGCCGCGGGGGAAACTATGGCTACACCTTC | CSAWTGRGGNYGYTF
few | TRBD1 | TRBJ1-2 | TRBV6-1 | TGTGCCAGCAGTGACCCAACAGGGGGGGGCTACACCTTC | CASSDPTGGGYTF
few | TRBD1 | TRBJ2-7 | TRBV20-1 | TGCAGTGCTAGAGGGCGGTTGGGGACAGGGGGTAACGAGCAGTACTTC | CSARGRLGTGGNEQYF
few | - | TRBJ1-5 | TRBV12-3/TRBV12-4 | TGTGCCAGCAGTTTCACGGATAGCAATCAGCCCCAGCATTTT | CASSFTDSNQPQHF
- | - | TRBJ1-1 | TRBV20-1 | TGCAGTGCTGCGAGATTCACTGAAGCTTTCTTT | CSAARFTEAFF
few | TRBD1 | TRBJ2-7 | TRBV12-3/TRBV12-4 | TGTGCCAGCACCTTGGACAGGGGGCGCGGAAACGAGCAGTACTTC | CASTLDRGRGNEQYF
- | TRBD1 | TRBJ1-4 | TRBV3-1 | TGTGCCAGCAGCCAAGTCGAGCGAGGGGGCAACGAAAAACTGTTTTTT | CASSQVERGGNEKLFF
once | TRBD2 | TRBJ2-3 | TRBV7-2 | TGTGCCAGCAGCTTACAGCGGGGGGTGACAGATACGCAGTATTTT | CASSLQRGVTDTQYF
few | - | TRBJ2-3 | TRBV4-1 | TGCGCCAGCAGCCAAGTCGGGAGCACAGATACGCAGTATTTT | CASSQVGSTDTQYF
- | - | TRBJ2-4 | TRBV4-1 | TGCGCCAGCAGCCAAGATCGAACAGCCAGAGGGATTCAGTACTTC | CASSQDRTARGIQYF
many | - | TRBJ2-4 | TRBV20-1 | TGCAGTGCTAGGGGACCCACATGGAACATTCAGTACTTC | CSARGPTWNIQYF
few | - | TRBJ1-2 | TRBV29-1 | TGCAGAGTGGGGGGTCGGGACTATGGCTACACCTTC | CRVGGRDYGYTF
few | TRBD2 | TRBJ2-1 | TRBV7-3 | TGTGCCAGCAGCCCCAACCGAGCGGGGGTTTACAATGAGCAGTTCTTC | CASSPNRAGVYNEQFF
- | - | TRBJ2-5 | TRBV12-3/TRBV12-4 | TGTGCCAGCCTCCGCGGCACTGTAGAAGAGACCCAGTACTTC | CASLRGTVEETQYF
- | - | TRBJ2-6 | TRBV12-3/TRBV12-4 | TGTGCCAGCAGTCCCTGGTGGCGAGGGGCCAACGTCCTGACTTTC | CASSPWWRGANVLTF
few | - | TRBJ2-1 | TRBV12-3/TRBV12-4 | TGTGCCAGCAGTTCGGACGGCTACAATGAGCAGTTCTTC | CASSSDGYNEQFF
- | TRBD1 | TRBJ1-4 | TRBV4-1 | TGCGCCAGCAGCCTTTCGCCGGGACAGGGAGAAAAACTGTTTTTT | CASSLSPGQGEKLFF